Following are 20 T cell receptor beta chains from one sample sequenced in a study of T cell responses to AZD1222 COVID-19 vaccine. Measured with immunoSEQ multiplex PCR; TCRdb has only the in-frame clones, and not every one. The data show over 100,000 clones, 87% seen once. This sample comprised peripheral blood, obtained 28 days after the second AZD1222 dose. The receptors were sampled from an adult who received the AZD1222 COVID-19 vaccine.

The V and J genes are TRBV24-1 and TRBJ2-6; the D is unclear. From germline, CDR1 is KGHDR and CDR2 SFDVKD. CDR3 length: 16 residues. V was clipped by 1 base and J by 2 bases, with 8 bases between them. DNA for the CDR3: TGTGCCACCAGTGATTTTGGCAGGACTGGGGCCAACGTCCTGACTTTC. Amino acid sequence: CATSDFGRTGANVLTF.

The chain has TRBV20-1 and TRBJ1-5; the D gene is possibly TRBD1 (5 bases). Per germline, CDR1 DFQATT and CDR2 SNEGSKA (reference sequence). The CDR3 runs to 13 residues. Trimming shortened V by 3 bases and J by 3 bases, and 9 bases separated the two germline ends. The CDR3, as DNA: TGCAGTGCTAGTTCAGGGATCAATCAGCCCCAGCATTTT. Its protein product is CSASSGINQPQHF.

The chain is built from TRBV4-2 and TRBJ2-5; perhaps D is TRBD1 or TRBD2 (6 bases each). The length of the CDR3 is 16 residues. Germline lookup yields CDR1 LGHNA and CDR2 YNFKEQ. The V end lost 0 bases, the J end lost 5 bases, and 16 bases lay between the germline ends. The CDR3 sequence is CASSQEPGASGETQYF. The CDR3 DNA sequence: TGTGCCAGCAGCCAAGAACCGGGGGCGAGCGGGGAGACCCAGTACTTC.

This chain links TRBV19 with TRBJ1-1; 11 positions match TRBD1. Germline CDR1 and CDR2: LNHDA and SQIVND (reference sequence). The V and J ends lost 9 bases and 4 bases, in that order; junction bases with no gene match: 7. CDR3 length: 14 amino acids. The CDR3 DNA is TGTGCCAGCGGACAGGGGGCCCCCGGCACTGAAGCTTTCTTT. Protein sequence: CASGQGAPGTEAFF.

This clone is a singleton in its sample. J is TRBJ1-2 and V is TRBV3-1 (or the pseudogene TRBV3-2); tentatively, D is TRBD1 (6 bases). The ends were cut back, 1 base at V and 7 bases at J, with 19 bases in the middle. Germline V gives CDR1 LGHDT, CDR2 YNNKEL (reference sequence). This CDR3 has 16 residues. The CDR3 here is CASSQGPNRAQGGYTF. DNA for the CDR3: TGTGCCAGCAGCCAAGGCCCCAACAGGGCACAAGGTGGCTACACCTTC.

V is TRBV6-2 or TRBV6-3 and J is TRBJ2-5; no clear D. From germline, CDR1 is MNHEY and CDR2 SVGEGT. V was clipped by 4 bases and J by 4 bases, with 13 bases between them. The CDR3 has 14 residues. CDR3 amino acids: CASSSTTILETQYF. The CDR3, as DNA: TGTGCCAGCAGTTCCACGACAATATTAGAGACCCAGTACTTC.

The chain combines TRBV5-6 with TRBJ2-3, with 7 bases identical to TRBD2. The CDR3 runs 15 residues. Germline CDR1 reads SGHDT; CDR2 reads YYEEEE. Trimming cost V 0 bases and J 4 bases; bases outside gene matches: 5. This CDR3 reads CASSLEVSGADTQYF. CDR3 coding DNA: TGTGCCAGCAGCTTGGAAGTCAGCGGGGCAGATACGCAGTATTTT.

J is TRBJ2-2 and V is TRBV7-7, with unresolved D. V dropped 1 base and J dropped 1 base, with 10 bases sitting between them. The length of the CDR3 is 16 residues. Germline V gives CDR1 SSHAT, CDR2 FNYEAQ (reference sequence). CDR3 DNA: TGTGCCAGCAGCTTAGGGTCTGCGGTGAACACCGGGGAGCTGTTTTTT. This translates into CASSLGSAVNTGELFF.

This chain uses TRBV9 with TRBJ1-2, with D perhaps TRBD1 (5 bases). Germline V lookup: CDR1 SGDLS, CDR2 YYNGEE. The CDR3 has 15 residues. Trimming shortened V by 3 bases and J by 8 bases, and 20 bases separated the two germline ends. The CDR3: CASSARGESTKGYTF. The CDR3 DNA reads TGTGCCAGCAGCGCGAGGGGTGAGTCGACGAAGGGCTACACCTTC.

Of note for this clone: This CDR3 is also generated by other DNA sequences in the sample. The rearrangement links TRBV6-2 or TRBV6-3 to TRBJ1-5, with a weak D call TRBD1 (5 bases). This CDR3 has 14 amino acids. The germline V and J ends were trimmed by 2 bases and 2 bases, with 7 bases remaining between them. Germline CDR1 reads MNHEY; CDR2 reads SVGEGT. The CDR3 is CASSYGGGNQPQHF. DNA for the CDR3: TGTGCCAGCAGTTACGGGGGGGGCAATCAGCCCCAGCATTTT.

The rearrangement joins TRBV29-1 to TRBJ2-2; TRBD2 matches at 7 bases. The CDR3 consists of 13 residues. The germline V gene encodes CDR1 SQVTM and CDR2 ANQGSEA. V lost 7 bases, J lost 9 bases, and 11 bases stayed unmatched. CDR3 sequence (DNA): TGCAGCGGGGGGGGTGGCCCTACCCGGGAGCTGTTTTTT. Encoded protein: CSGGGGPTRELFF.

The chain has TRBV28 and TRBJ1-2; D unclear. The germline CDR1 and CDR2 sequences are MDHEN and SYDVKM. V lost 6 bases to trimming and J lost 1 base, with 12 bases between them. CDR3 length: 14 residues. Written as DNA, the CDR3 is TGTGCCAGCAGAAGGGAGGGAGTTAACTATGGCTACACCTTC. Amino acid sequence: CASRREGVNYGYTF.

The chain combines TRBV19 with TRBJ2-3; a possible D gene is TRBD2 (5 bases). The CDR3 is 18 amino acids. Germline CDR1 is LNHDA and CDR2 is SQIVND (reference sequence). V was pared by 0 bases and J by 0 bases, with 16 bases between. Here the CDR3 DNA reads TGTGCCAGTAGTATAGAGAGCTACAGCGGTTCTAGCACAGATACGCAGTATTTT. Residues: CASSIESYSGSSTDTQYF. Variable domain in full (rest from reference TRBV19 and TRBJ2-3): DGGITQSPKYLFRKEGQNVTLSCEQNLNHDAMYWYRQDPGQGLRLIYYSQIVNDFQKGDIAEGYSVSREKKESFPLTVTSAQKNPTAFYLCASSIESYSGSSTDTQYFGPGTRLTVL.

The chain has TRBV3-1 (or the pseudogene TRBV3-2) and TRBJ1-1; D may be TRBD1 (6 bases). V was shortened by 1 base and J by 5 bases, with 20 bases between the two germline ends. The CDR3 is 17 amino acids. The germline CDR1 and CDR2 sequences are LGHDT and YNNKEL (reference sequence). DNA of the CDR3: TGTGCCAGCAGCCAAGCCAGCCCGCAGGGGTATGGTACTGAAGCTTTCTTT. Amino acids: CASSQASPQGYGTEAFF.

The genes are TRBV7-2 and TRBJ1-1; possibly TRBD1 for D (6 bases). Germline V CDR1 and CDR2: SGHTA, FQGNSA. This CDR3 has 16 residues. Between the trimmed V and J ends, which lost 1 base and 1 base, there was a span of 13 bases. The CDR3 region has the DNA TGTGCCAGCAGCTTAGTGGCAGGGGAGGGGAACACTGAAGCTTTCTTT. Protein sequence: CASSLVAGEGNTEAFF. The whole variable domain, filled in from reference TRBV7-2 and TRBJ1-1, reads GAGVSQSPSNKVTEKGKDVELRCDPISGHTALYWYRQSLGQGLEFLIYFQGNSAPDKSGLPSDRFSAERTGGSVSTLTIQRTQQEDSAVYLCASSLVAGEGNTEAFFGQGTRLTVV.

The table lists this clone with a count of one. CDR3 in amino acids: CASSRWGGNTEAFF. For the CDR3, the DNA is TGCGCCAGCAGCCGATGGGGGGGTAACACTGAAGCTTTCTTT. The genes are TRBV5-1 and TRBJ1-1; D is perhaps TRBD1 (5 bases). The V gene's germline CDR1 is SGHRS and CDR2 YFSETQ. V dropped 4 bases and J dropped 2 bases, with 12 bases sitting between them. The CDR3 is 14 amino acids.

This clone was seen once. This chain links TRBV2 with TRBJ1-1; the D gene is possibly TRBD1 (6 bases). Trimming removed 3 bases at V and 7 bases at J, with 15 bases between. The length of the CDR3 is 14 residues. Germline CDR1 SNHLY, CDR2 FYNNEI. The chain's CDR3 is CASSDYRQEGEAFF. The CDR3 DNA reads as TGTGCCAGCAGTGACTATAGACAGGAGGGTGAAGCTTTCTTT.

V and J are TRBV27 and TRBJ1-2; no reliable D call. The V and J ends lost 0 bases and 3 bases respectively, with 17 bases between them. Germline V gene data show CDR1 as MNHEY and CDR2 as SMNVEV (reference sequence). The CDR3 runs 17 residues. The CDR3 reads CASSLSMAKVTHYGYTF. For the CDR3, the DNA is TGTGCCAGCAGTTTATCTATGGCGAAAGTCACCCACTATGGCTACACCTTC.

This clone is labeled as medium-sized (0.01 to 0.1%). The J gene is TRBJ2-7, the V gene TRBV7-9; D is unclear. This CDR3 spans 11 amino acids. Trimming cost V 4 bases and J 5 bases, with 6 bases left between them. Germline values: CDR1 SEHNR, CDR2 FQNEAQ (reference sequence). In DNA form, the CDR3 reads TGTGCCAGCAGCTCGGGTAACGAGCAGTACTTC. It is translated as CASSSGNEQYF.

The CDR3 region is CASSLQTGGVTEAFF. The CDR3, as DNA: TGCGCCAGCAGCTTACAGACAGGGGGCGTCACTGAAGCTTTCTTT. V usage is TRBV5-1 and J usage is TRBJ1-1; 10 bases fit TRBD1. Germline V gives CDR1 SGHRS, CDR2 YFSETQ. The CDR3 covers 15 residues. J lost 4 bases, V lost 2 bases, and 5 bases had no gene match.